The rows below give T cell receptor beta chains drawn from one sample of a study of identifying expanded T cells in peripheral blood. Assay used: immunoSEQ multiplex PCR; TCRdb lists only in-frame clones, some missing. The table lists about 130,000 clones, 80% to 90% of them singletons. Sequenced material: blood. These TCRs come from a person aged 18-69 years in good health. Both conserved end residues are part of each CDR3. The D gene is left open where the match is weak. Clone size is shown for a subset of rows, as once, few, many or a class of expanded clone.

cdr3_nt: TGTGCCATCAGTGATGGGGACGGGGCCTACGAGCAGTACTTC; cdr3_aa: CAISDGDGAYEQYF; clone_size: NA; v_call: TRBV10-3; j_call: TRBJ2-7; d_call: NA
cdr3_nt: TGTGCCAGCAGCTTAGGTGGACGGATGGGTGAGACCCAGTACTTC; cdr3_aa: CASSLGGRMGETQYF; clone_size: NA; v_call: TRBV13; j_call: TRBJ2-5; d_call: NA
cdr3_nt: TGTGCCAGCAGCCAGGGACTAGGTATCGGAGAAGAGACCCAGTACTTC; cdr3_aa: CASSQGLGIGEETQYF; clone_size: NA; v_call: TRBV4-2; j_call: TRBJ2-5; d_call: TRBD2
cdr3_nt: TGTGCCAGCAGCGCCGGACTAGCATTTTCCTACGAGCAGTACTTC; cdr3_aa: CASSAGLAFSYEQYF; clone_size: NA; v_call: TRBV9; j_call: TRBJ2-7; d_call: TRBD2
cdr3_nt: TGTGCCAGCAGCGTGGGGGACAGGGACAATTCACCCCTCCACTTT; cdr3_aa: CASSVGDRDNSPLHF; clone_size: NA; v_call: TRBV9; j_call: TRBJ1-6; d_call: TRBD1
cdr3_nt: TGTGCCAGCAGCCAACCGGGTGCCGGCAACTATGGCTACACCTTC; cdr3_aa: CASSQPGAGNYGYTF; clone_size: NA; v_call: TRBV4-2; j_call: TRBJ1-2; d_call: NA
cdr3_nt: TGTGCCAGCAGTTACTCTAACCCCGGGGAGCTGTTTTTT; cdr3_aa: CASSYSNPGELFF; clone_size: NA; v_call: TRBV6-6; j_call: TRBJ2-2; d_call: NA
cdr3_nt: TGTGCCGGAGCATCGTTCCGCTCCTACAATGAGCAGTTCTTC; cdr3_aa: CAGASFRSYNEQFF; clone_size: NA; v_call: TRBV30; j_call: TRBJ2-1; d_call: NA
cdr3_nt: TGTGCCAGCAGTGGGCTAGCGGGAGCTTACGAGCAGTACTTC; cdr3_aa: CASSGLAGAYEQYF; clone_size: NA; v_call: TRBV2; j_call: TRBJ2-7; d_call: TRBD2
cdr3_nt: TGTGCCAGCAGTGAATTGACCTTGGGACAGGGAGGAAAAAACATTCAGTACTTC; cdr3_aa: CASSELTLGQGGKNIQYF; clone_size: NA; v_call: TRBV6-1; j_call: TRBJ2-4; d_call: TRBD1
cdr3_nt: TGTGCCAGCAGGGTGTTCGAGGAGCAGTACTTC; cdr3_aa: CASRVFEEQYF; clone_size: NA; v_call: TRBV2; j_call: TRBJ2-7; d_call: NA
cdr3_nt: TGTGCCAGCAGCTTAGGTTACCCTACTACAGATACGCAGTATTTT; cdr3_aa: CASSLGYPTTDTQYF; clone_size: NA; v_call: TRBV7-9; j_call: TRBJ2-3; d_call: NA
cdr3_nt: TGTGCCAGCAGTGCATATAGCGGAGGCTCCTACGAGCAGTACTTC; cdr3_aa: CASSAYSGGSYEQYF; clone_size: once; v_call: TRBV6-4; j_call: TRBJ2-7; d_call: NA
cdr3_nt: TGTGCCAGCAGCCTAAGGACAGGAACTTCCTACGAGCAGTACTTC; cdr3_aa: CASSLRTGTSYEQYF; clone_size: NA; v_call: TRBV7-8; j_call: TRBJ2-7; d_call: TRBD1
cdr3_nt: TGTGCCAGCAGTGGTAGCGGGTACCTATTCGGCGAGCAGTACTTC; cdr3_aa: CASSGSGYLFGEQYF; clone_size: NA; v_call: TRBV2; j_call: TRBJ2-7; d_call: TRBD2
cdr3_nt: TGTGCCTGGGATACTAGCGGGGGCTATACGCAGTATTTT; cdr3_aa: CAWDTSGGYTQYF; clone_size: NA; v_call: TRBV30; j_call: TRBJ2-3; d_call: TRBD2
cdr3_nt: TGTGCCAGCAGCCAAGGGATGGCTTCTCGTGAAAAACTGTTTTTT; cdr3_aa: CASSQGMASREKLFF; clone_size: NA; v_call: TRBV14; j_call: TRBJ1-4; d_call: NA
cdr3_nt: TGCGCCAGCAGCAACGGACAGGGGGCCCCCTACAATGAGCAGTTCTTC; cdr3_aa: CASSNGQGAPYNEQFF; clone_size: NA; v_call: TRBV5-1; j_call: TRBJ2-1; d_call: TRBD1
cdr3_nt: TGTGCCAGCAGCCCAGGACTAGCGGAGCCCTACGAGCAGTACTTC; cdr3_aa: CASSPGLAEPYEQYF; clone_size: NA; v_call: TRBV7-2; j_call: TRBJ2-7; d_call: TRBD2
cdr3_nt: TGTGCCAGCAGCTTGGGACCGATGGACGTTGATGAGCAGTTCTTC; cdr3_aa: CASSLGPMDVDEQFF; clone_size: NA; v_call: TRBV5-5; j_call: TRBJ2-1; d_call: NA
cdr3_nt: TGTGCCAGTCTAGGACTAGCGACAGATACGCAGTATTTT; cdr3_aa: CASLGLATDTQYF; clone_size: NA; v_call: TRBV28; j_call: TRBJ2-3; d_call: TRBD2
cdr3_nt: TGTGCCAGCAGTGGCGGGGTTGGCTACACCTTC; cdr3_aa: CASSGGVGYTF; clone_size: once; v_call: TRBV2; j_call: TRBJ1-2; d_call: NA